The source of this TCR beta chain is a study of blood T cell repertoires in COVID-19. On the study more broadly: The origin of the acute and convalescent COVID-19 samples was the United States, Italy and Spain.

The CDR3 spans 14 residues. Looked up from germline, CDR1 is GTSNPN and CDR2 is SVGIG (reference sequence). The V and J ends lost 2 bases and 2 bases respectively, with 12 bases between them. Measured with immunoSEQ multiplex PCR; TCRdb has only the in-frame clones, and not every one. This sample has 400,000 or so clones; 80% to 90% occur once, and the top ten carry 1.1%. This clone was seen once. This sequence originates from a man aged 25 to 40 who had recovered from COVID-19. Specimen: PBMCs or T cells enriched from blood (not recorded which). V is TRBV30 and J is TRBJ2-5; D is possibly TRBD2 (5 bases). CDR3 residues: CAWSPGSIQETQYF. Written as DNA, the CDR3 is TGTGCCTGGAGTCCGGGGAGCATACAAGAGACCCAGTACTTC.